This T cell receptor beta chain was documented in a study of blood T cell repertoires in COVID-19. Across the study: Acute and convalescent COVID-19 samples came from the United States, Italy and Spain. The cDNA or gDNA used as material had been derived from T cells, B-cell-depleted T cells, or PBMCs.

Trimming pared 7 bases from V and 4 bases from J, leaving 19 bases between. Germline CDR1 reads SQVTM; CDR2 reads ANQGSEA. The CDR3 has 14 residues. The authors' processing: Quantification of nucleated cells was approximated via reference gene primer amplification. Here immunoSEQ multiplex PCR was the method, and the copy in TCRdb shows in-frame clones only, minus some. V and J calls and clone size follow that table, whereas D and trimming were derived from the DNA. Of roughly 110,000 clones listed, 85% are singletons. Sequences were obtained from peripheral blood. This TCR was sampled from a human donor in a cohort sampled during active COVID-19. The chain has TRBV29-1 and TRBJ1-2, with TRBD1 as a possible D gene (5 bases). CDR3 amino acids: CSAPGPLGGYGYTF. Written as DNA, the CDR3 is TGCAGCGCCCCCGGCCCGTTGGGGGGCTATGGCTACACCTTC.